The following is a TCR beta chain sequence with its context. This PCR relied on a set of 60 Vbeta primers and 13 Jbeta primers. The method was immunoSEQ multiplex PCR; TCRdb's version includes in-frame clones alone and lacks a portion of them. The data show fewer than 110,000 clones, with approximately 64% seen just once and roughly 3% held by the top ten. CDR1 and CDR2 (germline): MRHNA, SNTAGT. V was pared by 7 bases and J by 10 bases, with 5 bases of the junction left unmatched. This CDR3 is built from 12 residues. The record originates from a study of cytomegalovirus exposure and HLA in healthy donors.

This TCR was sampled from a woman in her forties or fifties in good health and CMV-seronegative. The chain joins TRBV6-4 to TRBJ2-5; 11 bases are shared with TRBD1. Sequencing used PBMCs. CDR3 sequence reads: CASNPGTGGQYF. The DNA for the CDR3 is TGTGCCAGCAATCCTGGGACAGGGGGCCAGTACTTC.